The present TCR beta chain was sequenced within a study of T cells after yellow fever vaccination. Trimming took off 3 bases at V and 4 bases at J, with 15 bases between the two ends. The CDR3 runs 15 residues. From germline, CDR1 is MDHEN and CDR2 SYDVKM. TCRdb re-derived calls from the 5' RACE reads in MiXCR, one entry per CDR3 protein. The sample consists of 610,000 or so distinct CDR3 sequences, roughly 12% of them appearing once. The chain combines TRBV28 with TRBJ2-5, with a weak D call TRBD1 (6 bases). The sample in question was PBMCs, obtained on the day of the yellow fever booster vaccination. The TCR comes from a man aged 25-45 years who received the YFV17D yellow fever vaccine. The CDR3 coding sequence is TGTGCCAGCAGTTTCGGCAGGGGTGGACTAGAGACCCAGTACTTC. Its translation: CASSFGRGGLETQYF.